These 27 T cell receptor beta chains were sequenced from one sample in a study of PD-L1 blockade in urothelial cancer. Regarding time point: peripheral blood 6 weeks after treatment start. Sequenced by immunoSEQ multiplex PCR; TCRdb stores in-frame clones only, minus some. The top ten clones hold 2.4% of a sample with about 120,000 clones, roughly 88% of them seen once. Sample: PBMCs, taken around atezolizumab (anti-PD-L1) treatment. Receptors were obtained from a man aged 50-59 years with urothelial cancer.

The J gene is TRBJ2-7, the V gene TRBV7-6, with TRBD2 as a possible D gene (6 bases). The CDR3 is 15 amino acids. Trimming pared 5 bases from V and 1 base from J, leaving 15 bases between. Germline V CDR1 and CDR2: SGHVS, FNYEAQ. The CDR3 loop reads CASSPGWAGSYEQYF. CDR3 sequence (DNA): TGTGCCAGCAGCCCTGGGTGGGCGGGATCCTACGAGCAGTACTTC.

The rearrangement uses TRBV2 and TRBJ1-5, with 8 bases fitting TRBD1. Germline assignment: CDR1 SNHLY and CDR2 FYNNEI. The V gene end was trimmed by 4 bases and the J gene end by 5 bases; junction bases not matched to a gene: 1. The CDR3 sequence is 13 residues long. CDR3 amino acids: CASSADRDQPQHF. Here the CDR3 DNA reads TGTGCCAGCAGTGCGGACAGGGATCAGCCCCAGCATTTT. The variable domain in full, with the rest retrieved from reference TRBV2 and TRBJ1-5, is EPEVTQTPSHQVTQMGQEVILRCVPISNHLYFYWYRQILGQKVEFLVSFYNNEISEKSEIFDDQFSVERPDGSNFTLKIRSTKLEDSAMYFCASSADRDQPQHFGDGTRLSIL.

The CDR3 nucleotides read TGTGCCAGCAGTTTAAAGCGCGGGAGGGCCGCTTCTGATGAGCAGTTCTTC. This sequence encodes CASSLKRGRAASDEQFF. V is TRBV11-3 and J is TRBJ2-1; 9 bases are shared with TRBD2. Per the germline V gene, CDR1 is SGHNT and CDR2 is YENEEA. The V and J ends lost 6 bases and 8 bases, in that order; junction bases with no gene match: 17. The CDR3 totals 17 residues.

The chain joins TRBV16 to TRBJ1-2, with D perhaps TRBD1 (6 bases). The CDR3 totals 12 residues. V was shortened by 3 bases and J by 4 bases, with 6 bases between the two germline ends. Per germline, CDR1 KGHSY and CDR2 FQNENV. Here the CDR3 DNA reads TGTGCCAGCAGCCAGACAGGCTATGGCTACACCTTC. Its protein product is CASSQTGYGYTF.

Written as DNA, the CDR3 is TGTGCCAGCAGTGCGAGTTTTTTCGACGAGCAGTACTTC. Its protein product is CASSASFFDEQYF. The V call is TRBV6-1, the J call TRBJ2-7; D gene unclear. The V end was cut by 4 bases, the J end by 5 bases, with 12 bases between. Germline lookup yields CDR1 MNHNS and CDR2 SASEGT. The CDR3 spans 13 residues.

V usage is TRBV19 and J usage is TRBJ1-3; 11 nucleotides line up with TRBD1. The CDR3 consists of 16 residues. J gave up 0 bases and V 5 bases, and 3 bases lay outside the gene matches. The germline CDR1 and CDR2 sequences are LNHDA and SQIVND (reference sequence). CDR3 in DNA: TGTGCCAGTAGTTCCGGGACAGGGGGCTCTGGAAACACCATATATTTT. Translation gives CASSSGTGGSGNTIYF.

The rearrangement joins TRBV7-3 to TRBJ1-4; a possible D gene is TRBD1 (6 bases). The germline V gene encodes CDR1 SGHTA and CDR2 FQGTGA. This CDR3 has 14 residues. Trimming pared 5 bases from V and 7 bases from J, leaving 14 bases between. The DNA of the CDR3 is TGTGCCAGCAGCCCAACAGGGCCCGGTGAAAAACTGTTTTTT. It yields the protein CASSPTGPGEKLFF. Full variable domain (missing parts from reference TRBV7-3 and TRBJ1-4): GAGVSQTPSNKVTEKGKYVELRCDPISGHTALYWYRQSLGQGPEFLIYFQGTGAADDSGLPNDRFFAVRPEGSVSTLKIQRTERGDSAVYLCASSPTGPGEKLFFGSGTQLSVL.

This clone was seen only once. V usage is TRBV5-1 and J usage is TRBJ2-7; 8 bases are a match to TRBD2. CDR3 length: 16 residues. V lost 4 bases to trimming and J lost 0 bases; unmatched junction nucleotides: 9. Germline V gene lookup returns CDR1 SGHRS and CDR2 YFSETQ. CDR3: CASSRDTSGTSYEQYF. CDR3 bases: TGCGCCAGCAGCCGGGACACTAGCGGAACCTCCTACGAGCAGTACTTC.

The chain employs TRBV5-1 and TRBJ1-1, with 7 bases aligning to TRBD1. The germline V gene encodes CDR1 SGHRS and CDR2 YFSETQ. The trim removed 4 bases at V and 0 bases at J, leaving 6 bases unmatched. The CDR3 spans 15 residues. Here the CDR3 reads CASSSRGQMNTEAFF. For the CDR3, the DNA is TGCGCCAGCAGCAGTAGGGGACAGATGAACACTGAAGCTTTCTTT.

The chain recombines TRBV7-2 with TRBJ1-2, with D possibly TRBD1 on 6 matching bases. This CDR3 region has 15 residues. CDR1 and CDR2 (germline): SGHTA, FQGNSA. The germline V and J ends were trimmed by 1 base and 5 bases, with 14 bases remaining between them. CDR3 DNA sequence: TGTGCCAGCAGCTTAGGGGGGGGGCAGGGGTATGGCTACACCTTC. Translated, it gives CASSLGGGQGYGYTF.

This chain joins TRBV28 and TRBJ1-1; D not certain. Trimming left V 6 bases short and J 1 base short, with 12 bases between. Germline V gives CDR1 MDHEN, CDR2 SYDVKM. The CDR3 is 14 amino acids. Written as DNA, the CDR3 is TGTGCCAGCAGCGCCTTGAGAGGGAACACTGAAGCTTTCTTT. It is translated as CASSALRGNTEAFF.

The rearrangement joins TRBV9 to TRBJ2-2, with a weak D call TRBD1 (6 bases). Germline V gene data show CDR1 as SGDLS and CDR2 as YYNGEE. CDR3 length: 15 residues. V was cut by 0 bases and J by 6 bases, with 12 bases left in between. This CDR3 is CASSVGRAGAGELFF. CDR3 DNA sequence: TGTGCCAGCAGCGTAGGCAGGGCAGGGGCCGGGGAGCTGTTTTTT.

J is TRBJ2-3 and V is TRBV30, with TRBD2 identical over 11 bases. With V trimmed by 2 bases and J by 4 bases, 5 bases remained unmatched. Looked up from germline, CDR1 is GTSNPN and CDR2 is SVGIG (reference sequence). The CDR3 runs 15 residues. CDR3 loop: CAWSKGLAEADTQYF. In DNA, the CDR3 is TGTGCCTGGAGTAAGGGACTAGCGGAAGCAGATACGCAGTATTTT.

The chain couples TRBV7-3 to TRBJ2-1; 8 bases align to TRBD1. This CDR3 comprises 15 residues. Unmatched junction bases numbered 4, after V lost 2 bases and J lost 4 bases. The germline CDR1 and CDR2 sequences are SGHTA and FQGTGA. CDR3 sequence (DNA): TGTGCCAGCAGCTTACAGACAGGGGCGTACAATGAGCAGTTCTTC. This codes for CASSLQTGAYNEQFF. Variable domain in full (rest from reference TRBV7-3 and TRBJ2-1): GAGVSQTPSNKVTEKGKYVELRCDPISGHTALYWYRQSLGQGPEFLIYFQGTGAADDSGLPNDRFFAVRPEGSVSTLKIQRTERGDSAVYLCASSLQTGAYNEQFFGPGTRLTVL.

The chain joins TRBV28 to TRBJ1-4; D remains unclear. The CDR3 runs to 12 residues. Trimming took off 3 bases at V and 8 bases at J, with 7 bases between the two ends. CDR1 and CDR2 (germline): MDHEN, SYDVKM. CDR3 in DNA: TGTGCCAGCAGTTTGGGCGGGGAAAAACTGTTTTTT. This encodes CASSLGGEKLFF.

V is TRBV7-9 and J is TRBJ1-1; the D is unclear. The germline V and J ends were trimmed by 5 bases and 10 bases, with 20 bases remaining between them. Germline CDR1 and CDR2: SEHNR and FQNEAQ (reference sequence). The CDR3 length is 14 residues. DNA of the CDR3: TGTGCCAGCAGCCCCAGTGGAAGCAGATCGGGAGCTTTCTTT. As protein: CASSPSGSRSGAFF.

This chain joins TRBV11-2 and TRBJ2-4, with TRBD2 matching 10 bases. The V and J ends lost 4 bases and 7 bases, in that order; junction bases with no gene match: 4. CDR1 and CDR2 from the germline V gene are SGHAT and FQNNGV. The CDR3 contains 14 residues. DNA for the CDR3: TGTGCCAGCAGCTCCCCAGCGGGGGGGAACATTCAGTACTTC. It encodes CASSSPAGGNIQYF.

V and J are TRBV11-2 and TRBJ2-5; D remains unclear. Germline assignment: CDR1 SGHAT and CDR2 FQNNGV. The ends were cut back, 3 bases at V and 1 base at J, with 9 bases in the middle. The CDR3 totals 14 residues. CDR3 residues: CASSFSSFQETQYF. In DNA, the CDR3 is TGTGCCAGCAGCTTTAGTTCCTTCCAAGAGACCCAGTACTTC.

CDR3 nucleotides: TGTGCCAGCTCACCGGATAGCGGGAGGGGTGGTTACGAGCAGTACTTC. Encoded protein: CASSPDSGRGGYEQYF. This rearrangement joins TRBV18 to TRBJ2-7; 11 bases match TRBD2. The CDR3 extends over 16 amino acids. V was clipped by 3 bases and J by 4 bases; unmatched bases: 8. CDR1 and CDR2 (germline): KGHSH, LQKENI.

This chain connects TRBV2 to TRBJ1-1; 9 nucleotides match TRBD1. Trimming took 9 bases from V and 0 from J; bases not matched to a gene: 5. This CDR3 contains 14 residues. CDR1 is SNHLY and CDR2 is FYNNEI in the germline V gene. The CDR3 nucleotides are TGTGCCAGGTACAGGGGGCCCATGAACACTGAAGCTTTCTTT. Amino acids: CARYRGPMNTEAFF.

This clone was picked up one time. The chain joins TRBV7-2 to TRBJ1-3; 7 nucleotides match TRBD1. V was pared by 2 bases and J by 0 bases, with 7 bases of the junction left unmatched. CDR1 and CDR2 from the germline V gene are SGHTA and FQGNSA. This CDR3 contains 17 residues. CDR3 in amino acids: CASSLYGTARSGNTIYF. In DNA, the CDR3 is TGTGCCAGCAGCTTATATGGGACAGCCCGCTCTGGAAACACCATATATTTT.

This CDR3 is CAWSTQGTRVGEQYF. The CDR3 coding sequence is TGTGCCTGGAGTACCCAGGGGACACGGGTCGGCGAGCAGTACTTC. The genes are TRBV30 and TRBJ2-7, with D possibly matching TRBD1 (6 bases). In germline, CDR1 is GTSNPN, CDR2 SVGIG (reference sequence). The CDR3 extends over 15 amino acids. V lost 2 bases to trimming and J lost 6 bases, with 20 bases between them.

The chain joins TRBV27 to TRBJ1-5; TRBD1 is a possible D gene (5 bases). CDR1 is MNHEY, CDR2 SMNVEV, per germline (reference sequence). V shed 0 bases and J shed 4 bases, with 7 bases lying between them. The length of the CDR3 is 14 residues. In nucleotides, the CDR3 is TGTGCCAGCAGTTTATCCCCAGGGAATCAGCCCCAGCATTTT. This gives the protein CASSLSPGNQPQHF.

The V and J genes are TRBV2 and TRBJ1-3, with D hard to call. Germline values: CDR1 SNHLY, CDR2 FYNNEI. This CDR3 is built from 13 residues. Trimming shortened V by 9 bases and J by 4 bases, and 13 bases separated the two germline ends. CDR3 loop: CASRLRAGNTIYF. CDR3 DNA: TGTGCCAGTAGGCTCAGAGCGGGAAACACCATATATTTT.

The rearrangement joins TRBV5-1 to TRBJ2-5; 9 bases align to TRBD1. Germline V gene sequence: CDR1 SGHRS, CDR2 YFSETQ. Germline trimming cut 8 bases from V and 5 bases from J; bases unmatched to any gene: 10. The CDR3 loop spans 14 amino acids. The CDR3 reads CASSTGGRGETQYF. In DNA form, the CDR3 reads TGCGCCAGTTCAACAGGGGGCCGGGGGGAGACCCAGTACTTC. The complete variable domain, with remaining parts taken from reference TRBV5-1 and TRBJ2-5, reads KAGVTQTPRYLIKTRGQQVTLSCSPISGHRSVSWYQQTPGQGLQFLFEYFSETQRNKGNFPGRFSGRQFSNSRSEMNVSTLELGDSALYLCASSTGGRGETQYFGPGTRLLVL.

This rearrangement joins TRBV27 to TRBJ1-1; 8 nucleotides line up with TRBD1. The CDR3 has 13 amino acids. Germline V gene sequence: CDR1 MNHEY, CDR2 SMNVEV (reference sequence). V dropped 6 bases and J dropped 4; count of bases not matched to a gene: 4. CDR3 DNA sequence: TGTGCCAGCAGGACAGGGGTGGGCACTGAAGCTTTCTTT. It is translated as CASRTGVGTEAFF.

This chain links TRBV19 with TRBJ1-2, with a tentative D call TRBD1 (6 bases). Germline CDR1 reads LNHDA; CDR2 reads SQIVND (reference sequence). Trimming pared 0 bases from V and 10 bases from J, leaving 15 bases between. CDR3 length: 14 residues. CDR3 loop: CASSIDWQGKAYTF. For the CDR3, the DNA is TGTGCCAGTAGTATAGATTGGCAGGGGAAGGCCTACACCTTC.